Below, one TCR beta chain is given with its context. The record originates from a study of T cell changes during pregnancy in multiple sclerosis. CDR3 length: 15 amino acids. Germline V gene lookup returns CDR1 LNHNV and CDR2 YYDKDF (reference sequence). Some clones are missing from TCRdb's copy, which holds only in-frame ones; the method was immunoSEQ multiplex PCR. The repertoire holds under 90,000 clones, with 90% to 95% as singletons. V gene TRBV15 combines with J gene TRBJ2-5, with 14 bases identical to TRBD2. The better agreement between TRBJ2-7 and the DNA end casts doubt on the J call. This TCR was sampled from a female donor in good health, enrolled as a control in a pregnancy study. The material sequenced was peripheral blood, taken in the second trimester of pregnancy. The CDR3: CATSEGLAGAYEQYF. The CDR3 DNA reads TGTGCCACCAGCGAGGGACTAGCGGGAGCGTACGAGCAGTACTTC.